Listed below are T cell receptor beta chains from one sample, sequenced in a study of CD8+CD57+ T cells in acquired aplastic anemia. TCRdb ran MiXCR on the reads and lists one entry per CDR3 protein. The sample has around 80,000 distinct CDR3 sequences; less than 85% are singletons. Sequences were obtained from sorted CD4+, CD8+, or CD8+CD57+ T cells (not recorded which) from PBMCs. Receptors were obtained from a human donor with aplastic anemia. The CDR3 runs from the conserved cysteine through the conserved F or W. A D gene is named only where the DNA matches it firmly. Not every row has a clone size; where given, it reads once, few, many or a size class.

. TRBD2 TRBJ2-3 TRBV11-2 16 TGTGCCAGCAGCTGGACTAGCGGGGGTGGCACAGATACGCAGTATTTT CASSWTSGGGTDTQYF
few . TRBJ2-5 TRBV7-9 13 TGTGCCAGCAGCTTCCCAGTGTGGGAGACCCAGTACTTC CASSFPVWETQYF
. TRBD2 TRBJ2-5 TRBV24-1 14 TGTGCCACCGGACCTAGCGGGAGTGGAGAGACCCAGTACTTC CATGPSGSGETQYF
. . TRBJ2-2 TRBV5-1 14 TGCGCCAGCAGCTGGGACCTGAACACCGGGGAGCTGTTTTTT CASSWDLNTGELFF
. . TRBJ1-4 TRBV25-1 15 TGTGCCAGCAGTGAATTTCGGGGAGCTAATGAAAAACTGTTTTTT CASSEFRGANEKLFF
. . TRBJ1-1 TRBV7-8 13 TGTGCCAGCTTAATCCTGGGGTCAGGTAGCGCTTTCTTT CASLILGSGSAFF
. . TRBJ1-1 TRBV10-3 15 TGTGCCATCAGTGATATCGACTACCAGGACACTGAAGCTTTCTTT CAISDIDYQDTEAFF
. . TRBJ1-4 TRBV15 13 TGTGCCACCAGCAGAGATCCTTATGAAAAACTGTTTTTT CATSRDPYEKLFF
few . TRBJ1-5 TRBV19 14 TGTGCCAGTAGTCACTGGGGTGTTAGCCAGCCCCAGCATTTT CASSHWGVSQPQHF
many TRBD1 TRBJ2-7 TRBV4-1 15 TGCGCCAGCAGCCAGGCCGGGACAGGAACCTACGAGCAGTACTTC CASSQAGTGTYEQYF
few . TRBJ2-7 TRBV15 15 TGTGCCACCAGCAGAGGGGGGTACTTCTCCTACGAGCAGTACTTC CATSRGGYFSYEQYF
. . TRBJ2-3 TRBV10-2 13 TGCGCCAGCAGTGAAGGACACACAGATACGCAGTATTTT CASSEGHTDTQYF
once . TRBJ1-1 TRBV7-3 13 TGTGCCAGCAGCGCGAATTTGAACACTGAAGCTTTCTTT CASSANLNTEAFF
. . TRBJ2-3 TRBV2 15 TGTGCCAGCAGTGAGACGGGCCCCGCGGTAGATACGCAGTATTTT CASSETGPAVDTQYF
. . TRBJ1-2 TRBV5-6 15 TGTGCCAGCAGCTTAGTGGGCAGTTCCGACTATGGCTACACCTTC CASSLVGSSDYGYTF
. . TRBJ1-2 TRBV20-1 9 TGCAGTGGGGTCTATGGCTACACCTTC CSGVYGYTF
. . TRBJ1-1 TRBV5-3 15 TGTGCCAGTAGCTCGGCCAGCGGCATGAACACTGGAGCTTTCTTT CASSSASGMNTGAFF
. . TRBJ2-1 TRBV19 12 TGTGCCAGTAGTCCCACCGGGACAGAGCAGTTCTTC CASSPTGTEQFF
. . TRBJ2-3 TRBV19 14 TGTGCCAGTAGTACGGGAGAGAACACAGATACGCAGTATTTT CASSTGENTDTQYF
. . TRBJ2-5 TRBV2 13 TGTGCCAGCAGTAGCGACAGAAAAGAGACCCAGTACTTC CASSSDRKETQYF
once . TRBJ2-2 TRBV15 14 TGTGCAACCAGCACAGGTGCGGGGACCGGGGAGCTGTTTTTT CATSTGAGTGELFF
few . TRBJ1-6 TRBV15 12 TGTGCCACCAGCACCGGGAATTCACCCCTCCACTTT CATSTGNSPLHF
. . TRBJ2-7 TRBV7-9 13 TGTGCCAGCAGCTTCACCCTGAGCTACGAGCAGTACTTC CASSFTLSYEQYF
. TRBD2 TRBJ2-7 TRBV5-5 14 TGTGCCAGCAGCACGGGCGGGGGGCCCTACGAGCAGTACTTC CASSTGGGPYEQYF
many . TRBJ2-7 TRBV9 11 TGTGCCAGCAGCGACTTAAACGAGCAGTACTTC CASSDLNEQYF
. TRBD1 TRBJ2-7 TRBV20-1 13 TGCAGTGCAAAGAGGACAGGGATCTACGAGCAGTACTTC CSAKRTGIYEQYF
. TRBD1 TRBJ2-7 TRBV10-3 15 TGTGCCATCGTAAACCCGGGACAGGGAAAATACGAGCAGTACTTC CAIVNPGQGKYEQYF
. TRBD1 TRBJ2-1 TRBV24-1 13 TGTGCCACCAGTGATTCTTTTGACAGGGTGTGGTACTTC CATSDSFDRVWYF
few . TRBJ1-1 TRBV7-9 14 TGTGCCAGCAGCTTAAACGAAGGTACAACTGAAGCTTTCTTT CASSLNEGTTEAFF
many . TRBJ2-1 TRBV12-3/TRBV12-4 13 TGTGCCAGCAGTATGGGCACCTACAATGAGCAGTTCTTC CASSMGTYNEQFF
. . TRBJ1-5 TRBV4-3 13 TGCGCCAGCAGCCAAGATTCGGGTCAGCCCCAGCATTTT CASSQDSGQPQHF
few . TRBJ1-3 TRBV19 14 TGTGCCAGTAGTAGGGGCCAGGGCGGAAACACCATATATTTT CASSRGQGGNTIYF
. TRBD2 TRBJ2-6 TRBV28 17 TGTGCCAGCAGTGTTAGCGGGAGTAATACTGGGGCCAACGTCCTGACTTTC CASSVSGSNTGANVLTF
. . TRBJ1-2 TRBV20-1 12 TGCAGTGCTAGAGGTAGCTCCTATGGCTACACCTTC CSARGSSYGYTF
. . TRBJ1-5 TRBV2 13 TGTGCCAGCAGTGAAGACTTGCGTCAGCCCCAGCATTTT CASSEDLRQPQHF
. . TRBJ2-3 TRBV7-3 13 TGTGCCAGCAGCTTAGTGGGTACAGATACGCAGTATTTT CASSLVGTDTQYF
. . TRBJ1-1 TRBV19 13 TGTGCCAGTAGTGAGGGGATGAACACTGAAGCTTTCTTT CASSEGMNTEAFF
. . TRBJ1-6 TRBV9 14 TGTGCCAGCAGCGCTCTCCACAATAATTCACCCCTCCACTTT CASSALHNNSPLHF
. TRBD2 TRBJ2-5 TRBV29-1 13 TGCAGCGTTGAAGGTCCGACTAGCGGGTTCCGGCACTTC CSVEGPTSGFRHF
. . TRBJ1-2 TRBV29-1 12 TGCAGCGTCTCGGGGCAGGACTATGGCTACACCTTC CSVSGQDYGYTF
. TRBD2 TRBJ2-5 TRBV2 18 TGTGCCAGCAGCGACGGGACTAGCGGGTTATTTGGGGGAGAGACCCAGTACTTC CASSDGTSGLFGGETQYF
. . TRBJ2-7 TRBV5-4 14 TGTGCCAGCAGCTTGGAGGGGAACCCCTACGAGCAGTACTTC CASSLEGNPYEQYF
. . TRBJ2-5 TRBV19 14 TGTGCCAGTAGTAGGGGGGGGCGATTGGAGACCCAGTACTTC CASSRGGRLETQYF
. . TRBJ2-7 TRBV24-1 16 TGTGCCACCAGTGATACCCGAGGCGGCCCGTCCTACGAGCAGTACTTC CATSDTRGGPSYEQYF
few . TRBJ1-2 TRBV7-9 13 TGTGCCAGCAGCTTAGGGCAGGGTGGAGGCTACACCTTC CASSLGQGGGYTF
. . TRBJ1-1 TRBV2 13 TGTGCCAGTACTAGTGAGCGCGGGACTGAAGCTTTCTTT CASTSERGTEAFF
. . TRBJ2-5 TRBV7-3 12 TGTGCCAGCAACAATGGGGGGCAGACCCAGTACTTC CASNNGGQTQYF
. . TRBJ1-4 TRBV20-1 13 TGCAGTGCTAGAGGGGGGACGGATGAAAAGCTGTTTTTT CSARGGTDEKLFF
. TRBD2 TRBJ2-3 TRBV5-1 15 TGCGCCAGCAGCTACGGGAGCGGGAGCGAATATACGCAGTATTTT CASSYGSGSEYTQYF
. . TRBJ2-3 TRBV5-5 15 TGTGCCAGCAGCTCATGGGGGGGCGGCACAGATACGCAGTATTTT CASSSWGGGTDTQYF
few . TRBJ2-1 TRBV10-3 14 TGTGCCATCAGTGAGTCTCGGATCAACAATGAGCAGTTCTTC CAISESRINNEQFF
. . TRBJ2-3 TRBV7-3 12 TGTGCCAGCAGGTTACAGGGAGGATCGCAGTATTTT CASRLQGGSQYF
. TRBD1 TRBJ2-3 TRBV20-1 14 TGCAGTGCCGCCGGGACAGGGGCTGGAGATACGCAGTATTTT CSAAGTGAGDTQYF
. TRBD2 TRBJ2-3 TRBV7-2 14 TGTGCCAGCGGCCCTAGCGGGAGCACAGATACGCAGTATTTT CASGPSGSTDTQYF
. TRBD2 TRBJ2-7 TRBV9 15 TGTGCCAGCAGCGTAGTGGCGGGGGGGCTCTACGAGCAGTACTTC CASSVVAGGLYEQYF